The rows below give T cell receptor beta chains drawn from one sample of a study of shared clonotypes between healthy human individuals. Here immunoSEQ multiplex PCR was the method, and the copy in TCRdb shows in-frame clones only, minus some. Of roughly 2.2 million clones listed, approximately 95% are singletons. Sequencing was done on a sample of naive CD4+ T cells from PBMCs. These receptors came from a man in his late teens or twenties in good health. Some clones in this sample may be carry-over from other donors' samples. Both conserved end residues are part of each CDR3. The order of the fields is CDR3 DNA, CDR3 protein, CDR3 length, D gene, clone size, J gene, V gene. A D gene is named only where the DNA matches it firmly. Rows may omit the clone size; those that give it use once, few, many or a size class.

cdr3_nt: TGTGCCAGCAGTGAAGCCGAGGTTGGGGGCTACACCTTC; cdr3_aa: CASSEAEVGGYTF; cdr3_length: 13; d_call: .; clone_size: .; j_call: TRBJ1-2; v_call: TRBV2
cdr3_nt: TGTGCCAGCAGCTTAATGCCGGGACTGCAAGAGACCCAGTACTTC; cdr3_aa: CASSLMPGLQETQYF; cdr3_length: 15; d_call: .; clone_size: .; j_call: TRBJ2-5; v_call: TRBV11-3
cdr3_nt: TGCGCCAGCAGCGGGGAGCGGAGGAAGGAGCAGTTCTTC; cdr3_aa: CASSGERRKEQFF; cdr3_length: 13; d_call: .; clone_size: .; j_call: TRBJ2-1; v_call: TRBV5-1
cdr3_nt: TGTGCCAGCAGTTTCGACAGCCAATTCATGAACACTGAAGCTTTCTTT; cdr3_aa: CASSFDSQFMNTEAFF; cdr3_length: 16; d_call: .; clone_size: .; j_call: TRBJ1-1; v_call: TRBV27
cdr3_nt: TGTGCCAGCAGTATAGCGGGGCCCCAAGAGACCCAGTACTTC; cdr3_aa: CASSIAGPQETQYF; cdr3_length: 14; d_call: TRBD2; clone_size: .; j_call: TRBJ2-5; v_call: TRBV28
cdr3_nt: TGCGCCAGCAGCTTGGCAGGGGATCAGCCCCAGCATTTT; cdr3_aa: CASSLAGDQPQHF; cdr3_length: 13; d_call: .; clone_size: few; j_call: TRBJ1-5; v_call: TRBV5-1
cdr3_nt: TGCGCCAGCAGCTTGAACCCCCACACCGGGGAGCTGTTTTTT; cdr3_aa: CASSLNPHTGELFF; cdr3_length: 14; d_call: .; clone_size: .; j_call: TRBJ2-2; v_call: TRBV5-1
cdr3_nt: TGTGCCAGCAGGGATTTGCGGGACAGGGCCCACGAGCAGTACTTC; cdr3_aa: CASRDLRDRAHEQYF; cdr3_length: 15; d_call: TRBD1; clone_size: once; j_call: TRBJ2-7; v_call: TRBV2
cdr3_nt: TGTGCCAGCAGTTTATCGCATTGGTCAACTAATGAAAAACTGTTTTTT; cdr3_aa: CASSLSHWSTNEKLFF; cdr3_length: 16; d_call: .; clone_size: .; j_call: TRBJ1-4; v_call: TRBV27
cdr3_nt: TGTGCCAGCAGCTATGGACAACAGATTACTCACAATGAGCAGTTCTTC; cdr3_aa: CASSYGQQITHNEQFF; cdr3_length: 16; d_call: .; clone_size: once; j_call: TRBJ2-1; v_call: TRBV9
cdr3_nt: TGTGCCAGCAGCGCCGGACGTTGGGGGAACATTCAGTACTTC; cdr3_aa: CASSAGRWGNIQYF; cdr3_length: 14; d_call: .; clone_size: .; j_call: TRBJ2-4; v_call: TRBV5-8
cdr3_nt: TGCAGCGTCAGTGTAGCAGCGGGGGGAAGGGATGAGCAGTTCTTC; cdr3_aa: CSVSVAAGGRDEQFF; cdr3_length: 15; d_call: TRBD2; clone_size: .; j_call: TRBJ2-1; v_call: TRBV29-1
cdr3_nt: TGCGCCAGCAGCCTTAGCGCTTACTCCTACAATGAGCAGTTCTTC; cdr3_aa: CASSLSAYSYNEQFF; cdr3_length: 15; d_call: .; clone_size: .; j_call: TRBJ2-1; v_call: TRBV5-1
cdr3_nt: TGTGCCAGCTCACCTTCCTTGGGGACGGACACCATATATTTT; cdr3_aa: CASSPSLGTDTIYF; cdr3_length: 14; d_call: .; clone_size: .; j_call: TRBJ1-3; v_call: TRBV18
cdr3_nt: TGTGCCAGCAAACCGGGACAGGGTTACTACGAGCAGTACTTC; cdr3_aa: CASKPGQGYYEQYF; cdr3_length: 14; d_call: TRBD1; clone_size: .; j_call: TRBJ2-7; v_call: TRBV2
cdr3_nt: TGCGCCAGCAGCCAAGCTATGCCCGGAGCATCCTACGAGCAGTACTTC; cdr3_aa: CASSQAMPGASYEQYF; cdr3_length: 16; d_call: .; clone_size: once; j_call: TRBJ2-7; v_call: TRBV4-1
cdr3_nt: TGCGCCAGCAGCCTGCGTGGGGTTGACTATGGCTACACCTTC; cdr3_aa: CASSLRGVDYGYTF; cdr3_length: 14; d_call: .; clone_size: .; j_call: TRBJ1-2; v_call: TRBV5-1
cdr3_nt: TGTGCCAGCAGCTTAGCAGGCTATGGCTACACCTTC; cdr3_aa: CASSLAGYGYTF; cdr3_length: 12; d_call: .; clone_size: .; j_call: TRBJ1-2; v_call: TRBV7-2
cdr3_nt: TGTGCCAGCAGGGCGGTACCGGGACAGGGATACTACGAGCAGTACTTC; cdr3_aa: CASRAVPGQGYYEQYF; cdr3_length: 16; d_call: TRBD1; clone_size: .; j_call: TRBJ2-7; v_call: TRBV11-2
cdr3_nt: TGTGCCAGCGCTCAAGGTGGCTCTGGGGCCAACGTCCTGACTTTC; cdr3_aa: CASAQGGSGANVLTF; cdr3_length: 15; d_call: .; clone_size: .; j_call: TRBJ2-6; v_call: TRBV6-6
cdr3_nt: TGTGCCAGCAGTGTTTCCGGGACCGGATTGGGGCCCCAGCATTTT; cdr3_aa: CASSVSGTGLGPQHF; cdr3_length: 15; d_call: .; clone_size: .; j_call: TRBJ1-5; v_call: TRBV2
cdr3_nt: TGTGCCAGCAGTTACTGGACAGGGAACACTGAAGCTTTCTTT; cdr3_aa: CASSYWTGNTEAFF; cdr3_length: 14; d_call: TRBD1; clone_size: .; j_call: TRBJ1-1; v_call: TRBV28
cdr3_nt: TGTGCCAGCAGCTTGGGCCGCGGGACTAGTGTCCCCGAGCAGTACTTC; cdr3_aa: CASSLGRGTSVPEQYF; cdr3_length: 16; d_call: TRBD2; clone_size: once; j_call: TRBJ2-7; v_call: TRBV13
cdr3_nt: TGTGCCAGCAGTCTTAGCGGGAGGGGAGGGCCCTCCTACGAGCAGTACTTC; cdr3_aa: CASSLSGRGGPSYEQYF; cdr3_length: 17; d_call: TRBD2; clone_size: .; j_call: TRBJ2-7; v_call: TRBV2
cdr3_nt: TGTGCCAGCAGCTTAATAGCTAGCGGGAGCTACGAGCAGTACTTC; cdr3_aa: CASSLIASGSYEQYF; cdr3_length: 15; d_call: TRBD2; clone_size: .; j_call: TRBJ2-7; v_call: TRBV7-3
cdr3_nt: TGCGCCAGCAGCCAAGATGCGTCGGGATACAATCAGCCCCAGCATTTT; cdr3_aa: CASSQDASGYNQPQHF; cdr3_length: 16; d_call: .; clone_size: .; j_call: TRBJ1-5; v_call: TRBV4-3
cdr3_nt: TGTGCCAGCAGCGTAACTAGGTACGGCGAGCAGTACTTC; cdr3_aa: CASSVTRYGEQYF; cdr3_length: 13; d_call: .; clone_size: once; j_call: TRBJ2-7; v_call: TRBV9
cdr3_nt: TGTGCCAGCAGTTTTCTTGGGACTAAGGGTGGCAATCAGCCCCAGCATTTT; cdr3_aa: CASSFLGTKGGNQPQHF; cdr3_length: 17; d_call: .; clone_size: .; j_call: TRBJ1-5; v_call: TRBV2
cdr3_nt: TGTGCCAGCAGCTTCGGACAGAAAGAGACCCAGTACTTC; cdr3_aa: CASSFGQKETQYF; cdr3_length: 13; d_call: .; clone_size: .; j_call: TRBJ2-5; v_call: TRBV7-3
cdr3_nt: TGTGCCAGCAGATATGGGACAGTGAACACTGAAGCTTTCTTT; cdr3_aa: CASRYGTVNTEAFF; cdr3_length: 14; d_call: TRBD1; clone_size: .; j_call: TRBJ1-1; v_call: TRBV28
cdr3_nt: TGTGCCACCAGCAGATTCGGGGGGTCTTATGGCACAGATACGCAGTATTTT; cdr3_aa: CATSRFGGSYGTDTQYF; cdr3_length: 17; d_call: TRBD2; clone_size: .; j_call: TRBJ2-3; v_call: TRBV15
cdr3_nt: TGTGCCAGCAGCCTTAGGACTACCGCCAATTTTTCACCCCTCCACTTT; cdr3_aa: CASSLRTTANFSPLHF; cdr3_length: 16; d_call: .; clone_size: .; j_call: TRBJ1-6; v_call: TRBV5-5
cdr3_nt: TGCGCCAGCAGCCAGACAGGGGCCCAAGAGACCCAGTACTTC; cdr3_aa: CASSQTGAQETQYF; cdr3_length: 14; d_call: TRBD1; clone_size: .; j_call: TRBJ2-5; v_call: TRBV4-1
cdr3_nt: TGTGCCAGCAGCTTTGGTGGGAGTTATCACAATGGGCAGTTCTTC; cdr3_aa: CASSFGGSYHNGQFF; cdr3_length: 15; d_call: .; clone_size: .; j_call: TRBJ2-1; v_call: TRBV11-1
cdr3_nt: TGTGCCAGTAGTATATGGATTGGCAGCCCGGGACTAAAGGCCTACGAGCAGTACTTC; cdr3_aa: CASSIWIGSPGLKAYEQYF; cdr3_length: 19; d_call: TRBD2; clone_size: .; j_call: TRBJ2-7; v_call: TRBV19
cdr3_nt: TGCGCCAGCAGCTTGGCCCCAGGGAAGGACACCGGGGAGCTGTTTTTT; cdr3_aa: CASSLAPGKDTGELFF; cdr3_length: 16; d_call: .; clone_size: .; j_call: TRBJ2-2; v_call: TRBV5-1
cdr3_nt: TGTGCCAGCAGTTTCCCTGGACAGATCTTTCAGCCCCAGCATTTT; cdr3_aa: CASSFPGQIFQPQHF; cdr3_length: 15; d_call: .; clone_size: .; j_call: TRBJ1-5; v_call: TRBV28
cdr3_nt: TGTGCCAGCAGGCCGGGATCTGGATCTGGCTACACCTTC; cdr3_aa: CASRPGSGSGYTF; cdr3_length: 13; d_call: .; clone_size: .; j_call: TRBJ1-2; v_call: TRBV6-1
cdr3_nt: TGTGCCAGCAGCTCCGGACTCTACGAGCAGTACTTC; cdr3_aa: CASSSGLYEQYF; cdr3_length: 12; d_call: .; clone_size: .; j_call: TRBJ2-7; v_call: TRBV5-5
cdr3_nt: TGCGCCAGCAGCTTGGAAGGCGGGGACTACAATTACAATGAGCAGTTCTTC; cdr3_aa: CASSLEGGDYNYNEQFF; cdr3_length: 17; d_call: TRBD2; clone_size: .; j_call: TRBJ2-1; v_call: TRBV5-1
cdr3_nt: TGTGCCAGCAGCTTAGGACTAGCGGGACTCAATGAGCAGTTCTTC; cdr3_aa: CASSLGLAGLNEQFF; cdr3_length: 15; d_call: TRBD2; clone_size: once; j_call: TRBJ2-1; v_call: TRBV11-3
cdr3_nt: TGTGCCAGCAGTGGCCGGGGCTCTGGGGCCAACGTCCTGACTTTC; cdr3_aa: CASSGRGSGANVLTF; cdr3_length: 15; d_call: .; clone_size: .; j_call: TRBJ2-6; v_call: TRBV2
cdr3_nt: TGTGCCAGCTCGCCCACCTCGACCCTGGCCTTAAGTACAGATACGCAGTATTTT; cdr3_aa: CASSPTSTLALSTDTQYF; cdr3_length: 18; d_call: .; clone_size: .; j_call: TRBJ2-3; v_call: TRBV18
cdr3_nt: TGTGCCAGCAGCTCACCGGGACAGGGGTGGGAGACCCAGTACTTC; cdr3_aa: CASSSPGQGWETQYF; cdr3_length: 15; d_call: TRBD1; clone_size: .; j_call: TRBJ2-5; v_call: TRBV7-3